Listed below are T cell receptor beta chains from one sample, sequenced in a study of T cell changes during pregnancy in multiple sclerosis. Repertoires were generated with immunoSEQ multiplex PCR, while TCRdb's copy carries only in-frame clones and drops some. The profile shows about 74,000 clones, more than 90% of them singletons. Sequencing used peripheral blood, obtained after pregnancy. The origin of the receptors is a female donor in good health, enrolled as a control in a pregnancy study. The conserved cysteine and the conserved F or W are not part of the CDR3 here.

cdr3_aa: ARVARYGYT
v_call: TRBV6-4

cdr3_aa: ASSQDRFSYQPQH
v_call: TRBV4-3

cdr3_aa: ASSFPSLETQY
v_call: TRBV28

cdr3_aa: ASSIYRPSPLH
v_call: TRBV19

cdr3_aa: ASRVGGRNEQF
v_call: TRBV28

cdr3_aa: ASSPRQAGYGYT
v_call: TRBV28

cdr3_aa: ASSPPDKPNRMPYEQY
v_call: TRBV18

cdr3_aa: ASSGEQGITEAF
v_call: TRBV5-4

cdr3_aa: ASSYSEGHGYT
v_call: TRBV6-6

cdr3_aa: AWSSTANTGELF
v_call: TRBV30

cdr3_aa: ASSLTGAETQY
v_call: TRBV5-6

cdr3_aa: ASSLVGARNSPLH
v_call: TRBV27

cdr3_aa: ASSQEGLSNQPQH
v_call: TRBV4-1

cdr3_aa: ATSGVQGWETQY
v_call: TRBV15

cdr3_aa: ASSPGTSGGNEQF
v_call: TRBV27

cdr3_aa: ASSPPLGGTDTQY
v_call: TRBV13

cdr3_aa: ASRLLTGKNEKLF
v_call: TRBV11-2

cdr3_aa: SVRTGDGYT
v_call: TRBV29-1

cdr3_aa: ASSAGTGSTEAF
v_call: TRBV18

cdr3_aa: ASSLPPGSNQPQH
v_call: TRBV28

cdr3_aa: ASSKTLGGDTGHNEQF
v_call: TRBV21-1

cdr3_aa: ASRRQPQETQY
v_call: TRBV6-1

cdr3_aa: ASSVLAGGIKF
v_call: TRBV7-3

cdr3_aa: ASRNEVAGRTDTQY
v_call: TRBV4-2

cdr3_aa: ASSILFGTEAF
v_call: TRBV19

cdr3_aa: ASSVGGGQYNSPLH
v_call: TRBV9

cdr3_aa: ASSASRDIRREQY
v_call: TRBV5-1

cdr3_aa: AASGTGIGYSPLH
v_call: TRBV25-1

cdr3_aa: ASSLYPEGYGYT
v_call: TRBV28

cdr3_aa: AWNRGNTEAF
v_call: TRBV30

cdr3_aa: ASSRDRDQNIQY
v_call: TRBV28

cdr3_aa: ASSFGTSGAYEQY
v_call: TRBV27

cdr3_aa: ASSRRESGTDTQY
v_call: TRBV6-4

cdr3_aa: ASSDWQYSYMNTEAF
v_call: TRBV2

cdr3_aa: ASRNQGGNTEAF
v_call: TRBV28

cdr3_aa: ASSPGRGQAIKSPLH
v_call: TRBV11-2

cdr3_aa: TSSQAEDRLSGNTIY
v_call: TRBV1

cdr3_aa: ASRGGQGANQPQH
v_call: TRBV2

cdr3_aa: ASSPDGRGAF
v_call: TRBV7-9

cdr3_aa: SVDTGSSYEQY
v_call: TRBV29-1

cdr3_aa: SVEGQGAFYEQY
v_call: TRBV29-1

cdr3_aa: ASSQAGAVTEAF
v_call: TRBV4-2